This T cell receptor beta chain was obtained from a study of monozygotic twins with inflammatory bowel disease. PCR of TCRalpha and TCRbeta cDNA was nested, with two rounds of 16 and 9 cycles. TCRdb re-analyzed the 5' RACE reads; it lists each CDR3 protein once, without DNA. This sample's table has 300,000 to 450,000 distinct CDR3 sequences. The CDR3 contains 15 residues. Germline CDR1 is SEHNR and CDR2 is FQNEAQ (reference sequence). The receptor's source is a human donor with ulcerative colitis or Crohn's disease, or a healthy co-twin of an affected twin (not recorded which). This sequence joins TRBV7-9 and TRBJ2-1. The sequencing input was blood. CDR3 region: CASSTIRDRYNEQFF.